Shown below are 28 T cell receptor beta chains from a single sample sequenced in a study of siplizumab effects on memory and regulatory T cells. The table came from immunoSEQ multiplex PCR; TCRdb's copy has only in-frame clones and leaves some out. The sample yields approximately 92,000 clones, just under 95% seen once. What was sequenced was non-Treg CD4+ T cells sorted from blood. The receptors were sampled from a human donor in good health.

The chain uses TRBV28 and TRBJ2-4; D perhaps matches TRBD2 (7 bases). The CDR3 loop spans 15 amino acids. Per germline, CDR1 MDHEN and CDR2 SYDVKM. Trimming pared 3 bases from V and 5 bases from J, leaving 14 bases between. The CDR3 sequence: CASSLGGGQENIQYF. The CDR3 DNA reads as TGTGCCAGCAGTTTGGGAGGGGGACAAGAAAACATTCAGTACTTC.

This chain uses TRBV28 with TRBJ1-2; D remains unclear. This CDR3 comprises 14 residues. The V gene's germline CDR1 is MDHEN and CDR2 SYDVKM. The germline V and J ends were trimmed by 3 bases and 5 bases, with 13 bases remaining between them. CDR3 sequence (DNA): TGTGCCAGCAGTTTGGCAGCTAGTTATTATGGCTACACCTTC. It encodes CASSLAASYYGYTF.

The rearrangement joins TRBV11-2 to TRBJ2-1, with D maybe TRBD2 (6 bases). Germline assignment: CDR1 SGHAT and CDR2 FQNNGV. V was cut by 2 bases and J by 14 bases, with 19 bases left in between. There are 14 residues in the CDR3. The CDR3 DNA sequence: TGTGCCAGCAGCTTAACCTCCCTCGGGCGGGGAGAGTTCTTC. Translated, it gives CASSLTSLGRGEFF.

The rearrangement uses TRBV5-4 and TRBJ2-2, with D possibly TRBD2 on 6 matching bases. Trimming removed 2 bases at V and 6 bases at J, with 20 bases between. The CDR3 has 17 residues. Per germline, CDR1 SGHNT and CDR2 YYREEE (reference sequence). For the CDR3, the DNA is TGTGCCAGCAGCTTAGCATTGACCGGGACTCGGGCCGGGGAGCTGTTTTTT. It translates to CASSLALTGTRAGELFF.

V is TRBV6-1 and J is TRBJ1-4; a weak D match, TRBD1 (5 bases). The length of the CDR3 is 13 residues. Germline CDR1 MNHNS, CDR2 SASEGT. Trimming cost V 10 bases and J 8 bases, with 17 bases left between them. CDR3 in amino acids: CATRGLSGEKLFF. The CDR3 DNA sequence: TGTGCCACGAGGGGACTCTCGGGGGAAAAACTGTTTTTT.

This chain uses TRBV28 with TRBJ2-7, with TRBD1 matching 10 bases. The length of the CDR3 is 14 residues. CDR1 is MDHEN, CDR2 SYDVKM, per germline. The V and J ends lost 4 bases and 4 bases, in that order; junction bases with no gene match: 4. DNA of the CDR3: TGTGCCAGCAGTTGGGGGACAGGGGTGTACGAGCAGTACTTC. It codes for CASSWGTGVYEQYF.

V and J are TRBV28 and TRBJ2-7; no clear D gene. Germline V gene data show CDR1 as MDHEN and CDR2 as SYDVKM. The V gene lost 7 bases and the J gene lost 2 bases, with 6 bases spanning the gap. The CDR3 length is 11 residues. For the CDR3, the DNA is TGTGCCAGCACCCGGACCTACGAGCAGTACTTC. Translating it yields CASTRTYEQYF.

This chain links TRBV6-5 with TRBJ2-7; tentative D call: TRBD2 (7 bases). The V gene lost 6 bases and the J gene lost 5 bases, with 14 bases spanning the gap. Germline CDR1 reads MNHEY; CDR2 reads SVGAGI. The CDR3 totals 13 residues. The CDR3 nucleotides read TGTGCCAGCAGAAGCGGGAAGGGGGACGAGCAGTACTTC. Translated: CASRSGKGDEQYF.

The chain has TRBV2 and TRBJ2-7, with 12 bases aligning to TRBD2. The CDR3 is 17 amino acids. CDR1 is SNHLY, CDR2 FYNNEI, per germline. V shed 4 bases and J 3 bases; nucleotides not matched to a gene: 10. The CDR3 DNA follows: TGTGCCAGCAGTGCTCGTCTAGCGGGAGGGCAAATCTACGAGCAGTACTTC. Its translation: CASSARLAGGQIYEQYF. Looking up the rest from reference TRBV2 and TRBJ2-7 gives the full variable domain: EPEVTQTPSHQVTQMGQEVILRCVPISNHLYFYWYRQILGQKVEFLVSFYNNEISEKSEIFDDQFSVERPDGSNFTLKIRSTKLEDSAMYFCASSARLAGGQIYEQYFGPGTRLTVT.

This clone is a singleton in its sample. J is TRBJ1-2 and V is TRBV6-5; TRBD1 aligns across 9 bases. The germline CDR1 and CDR2 sequences are MNHEY and SVGAGI. There are 13 residues in the CDR3. J lost 7 bases, V lost 5 bases, and 5 bases had no gene match. This chain's CDR3 is CASSRTGGGGYTF. In DNA, the CDR3 is TGTGCCAGCAGTAGAACAGGGGGCGGTGGCTACACCTTC.

The rearrangement uses TRBV29-1 and TRBJ2-7, with 8 bases that match TRBD2. Looked up from germline, CDR1 is SQVTM and CDR2 is ANQGSEA. Trimming took 4 bases from V and 1 from J; bases not matched to a gene: 3. The CDR3 spans 13 residues. Here the CDR3 DNA reads TGCAGCGTTGGACTAGCGTTGTCCTACGAGCAGTACTTC. Its translation: CSVGLALSYEQYF.

The gene calls are TRBV7-9 and TRBJ2-7, with TRBD1 as a possible D gene (6 bases). Germline CDR1 SEHNR, CDR2 FQNEAQ (reference sequence). The V end lost 6 bases, the J end lost 4 bases, and 19 bases lay between the germline ends. CDR3 length equals 15 residues. The CDR3 region is CASSTYRDTLYEQYF. In nucleotides, the CDR3 is TGTGCCAGCAGTACGTACCGGGACACCCTATACGAGCAGTACTTC.

The rearrangement links TRBV4-2 to TRBJ1-2; D unresolved. The CDR3 covers 14 residues. In germline, CDR1 is LGHNA, CDR2 YNFKEQ. Trimming shortened V by 3 bases and J by 3 bases, and 11 bases separated the two germline ends. CDR3 sequence: CASSQTLADYGYTF. In DNA form, the CDR3 reads TGTGCCAGCAGCCAGACCCTCGCGGACTATGGCTACACCTTC.

This rearrangement joins TRBV7-6 to TRBJ1-5; 9 bases align to TRBD1. The V gene's germline CDR1 is SGHVS and CDR2 FNYEAQ. With 4 bases clipped from V and 6 bases from J, the junction kept 4 bases outside the gene matches. The CDR3 has 14 amino acids. The CDR3 is CASSSGQGGQPQHF. CDR3 in DNA: TGTGCCAGCAGCTCGGGACAGGGCGGTCAGCCCCAGCATTTT.

V usage is TRBV21-1 and J usage is TRBJ2-7; no check of the table's D call, TRBD2, against the DNA was made. TRBV21-1 counts as a pseudogene. The CDR3 is 14 amino acids. CDR3 protein: CAISRRTDSYEQYF. CDR3 DNA sequence: TGTGCGATTAGTCGAAGGACTGACTCCTACGAGCAGTACTTC.

The rearrangement links TRBV28 to TRBJ2-1, with unresolved D. Trimming pared 4 bases from V and 6 bases from J, leaving 13 bases between. The CDR3 loop spans 14 amino acids. Germline CDR1 MDHEN, CDR2 SYDVKM. Written as DNA, the CDR3 is TGTGCCAGCAGTTCGGCCCCTGGGGTCAATGAGCAGTTCTTC. Translating gives CASSSAPGVNEQFF.

The gene calls are TRBV2 and TRBJ1-5; 9 nucleotides align to TRBD1. The V gene's germline CDR1 is SNHLY and CDR2 FYNNEI. J lost 4 bases, V lost 5 bases, and 6 bases had no gene match. CDR3 size: 15 residues. CDR3 sequence: CASSPGQGLNQPQHF. As DNA, the CDR3 is TGTGCCAGCAGTCCGGGACAGGGTTTGAATCAGCCCCAGCATTTT.

The CDR3 DNA sequence: TGTGCCAGCAGTGAGATGGGACCCGAACTTCGCACAGATACGCAGTATTTT. It is translated as CASSEMGPELRTDTQYF. The rearrangement joins TRBV2 to TRBJ2-3; D may correspond to TRBD1 or TRBD2 (5 bases each). Germline assignment: CDR1 SNHLY and CDR2 FYNNEI. V was pared by 3 bases and J by 1 base, with 17 bases between. CDR3 length equals 17 residues.

The chain recombines TRBV11-3 with TRBJ2-5, with 10 bases matching TRBD1. The CDR3 is made up of 18 amino acids. Germline assignment: CDR1 SGHNT and CDR2 YENEEA. The V and J ends lost 1 base and 4 bases, in that order; junction bases with no gene match: 12. CDR3 residues: CASSLGGSRDRGRETQYF. Written as DNA, the CDR3 is TGTGCCAGCAGCTTAGGGGGGTCTCGGGACAGGGGTCGAGAGACCCAGTACTTC.

The chain recombines TRBV11-2 with TRBJ1-1; D might be TRBD1 (6 bases). CDR3 length: 18 residues. Germline V CDR1 and CDR2: SGHAT, FQNNGV. V was trimmed by 5 bases and J by 1 base, leaving 23 bases between them. The DNA for the CDR3 is TGTGCCAGCAGCCCCTGGGTGGGCAGGTCGGGGGCGAACACTGAAGCTTTCTTT. Encoded protein: CASSPWVGRSGANTEAFF. Looking up the rest from reference TRBV11-2 and TRBJ1-1 gives the full variable domain: EAGVAQSPRYKIIEKRQSVAFWCNPISGHATLYWYQQILGQGPKLLIQFQNNGVVDDSQLPKDRFSAERLKGVDSTLKIQPAKLEDSAVYLCASSPWVGRSGANTEAFFGQGTRLTVV.

The chain links TRBV5-1 to TRBJ1-5; the match to TRBD1 covers 8 bases. The V gene end was trimmed by 1 base and the J gene end by 0 bases; junction bases not matched to a gene: 9. The germline V gene has CDR1 SGHRS and CDR2 YFSETQ. CDR3 length equals 18 residues. Here the CDR3 reads CASSLPGTGEYSNQPQHF. The CDR3, as DNA: TGCGCCAGCAGCTTGCCCGGGACAGGAGAGTATAGCAATCAGCCCCAGCATTTT.

The chain recombines TRBV9 with TRBJ1-2, with a weak D call TRBD1 (5 bases). V was clipped by 0 bases and J by 2 bases, with 14 bases between them. The length of the CDR3 is 16 residues. Germline V gene sequence: CDR1 SGDLS, CDR2 YYNGEE. The CDR3 loop is CASSVAVTVNNYGYTF. The CDR3 DNA reads as TGTGCCAGCAGCGTAGCAGTGACAGTAAACAACTATGGCTACACCTTC.

This chain connects TRBV5-1 to TRBJ2-1; 8 nucleotides match TRBD2. CDR1 and CDR2 from the germline V gene are SGHRS and YFSETQ. V lost 1 base to trimming and J lost 5 bases; unmatched junction nucleotides: 14. This CDR3 comprises 18 residues. CDR3 in DNA: TGCGCCAGCAGCTTGTGGGAACCTGGGACTAGAAAGCACAATGAGCAGTTCTTC. Translating it yields CASSLWEPGTRKHNEQFF.

This chain connects TRBV5-1 to TRBJ2-4, with D maybe TRBD2 (5 bases). V lost 0 bases and J lost 6, with 10 bases in between. The V gene's germline CDR1 is SGHRS and CDR2 YFSETQ. The CDR3 covers 14 residues. The CDR3 nucleotides are TGCGCCAGCAGCTTGGGTGAGGGCGGAAACATTCAGTACTTC. Translated: CASSLGEGGNIQYF. The whole variable domain, remainder taken from reference TRBV5-1 and TRBJ2-4, is KAGVTQTPRYLIKTRGQQVTLSCSPISGHRSVSWYQQTPGQGLQFLFEYFSETQRNKGNFPGRFSGRQFSNSRSEMNVSTLELGDSALYLCASSLGEGGNIQYFGAGTRLSVL.

This clone was found once. The chain carries TRBV2 and TRBJ1-1; possibly TRBD1 for D (5 bases). CDR1 and CDR2 (germline): SNHLY, FYNNEI. This CDR3 is 14 amino acids long. The germline V and J ends were trimmed by 5 bases and 4 bases, with 14 bases remaining between them. CDR3 sequence (DNA): TGTGCCAGCAGTAAAGTCAGGGAACGCACTGAAGCTTTCTTT. Its translation is CASSKVRERTEAFF. Combining the CDR3 with reference TRBV2 and TRBJ1-1 gives the whole variable domain EPEVTQTPSHQVTQMGQEVILRCVPISNHLYFYWYRQILGQKVEFLVSFYNNEISEKSEIFDDQFSVERPDGSNFTLKIRSTKLEDSAMYFCASSKVRERTEAFFGQGTRLTVV.

This clone was picked up one time. V and J are TRBV19 and TRBJ1-5; 9 positions agree with TRBD1. The trim removed 1 base at V and 6 bases at J, leaving 7 bases unmatched. Germline CDR1 LNHDA, CDR2 SQIVND (reference sequence). The CDR3 extends over 16 amino acids. CDR3: CASSIGQGVPTQPQHF. The CDR3 DNA reads TGTGCCAGTAGTATAGGACAGGGGGTACCCACTCAGCCCCAGCATTTT.

The chain recombines TRBV25-1 with TRBJ2-3, with 9 nucleotides matching TRBD2. CDR1 is MGHDK and CDR2 is SYGVNS in the germline V gene. Trimming removed 4 bases from V and 9 bases from J; junction bases left unmatched: 8. The CDR3 is 14 amino acids. The DNA for the CDR3 is TGTGCCAGCAGTGTAGCTGCGGGGGGGGACACGCAGTATTTT. Translating it yields CASSVAAGGDTQYF.

V and J are TRBV7-5 and TRBJ2-2; the table calls TRBD2, which could not be checked here. TRBV7-5 is a documented pseudogene. The CDR3 loop spans 13 amino acids. CDR3 nucleotides: TGTGCCAGCAGCTTAGATCGGGGCGGGGAGCTGTTTTTT. It translates to CASSLDRGGELFF.